A selection of T cell receptor beta chains follows, all from one sample in a study of T cell responses to AZD1222 COVID-19 vaccine. The repertoire was sequenced with immunoSEQ multiplex PCR; TCRdb's copy has only in-frame clones and lacks some. The profile covers some 170,000 clones, with approximately 94% appearing a single time and less than 3% taken by the ten largest. The sample consisted of peripheral blood, taken on day 0 of AZD1222 vaccination. All receptors come from an adult in good health. Each CDR3 is given with its conserved first and last residue. Fields, in order: V gene, J gene, CDR3 length, CDR3 protein.

TRBV25-1,TRBJ2-2,16,CASSKLVSGTGGELFF
TRBV7-8,TRBJ2-5,16,CASSLGASGGQETQYF
TRBV20-1,TRBJ1-1,11,CSARKGTEAFF
TRBV7-9,TRBJ1-1,14,CASSLPKTAPEAFF
TRBV30,TRBJ1-2,14,CAFRSGQGRSGYTF
TRBV30,TRBJ2-7,15,CAWRGGGQGSYEQYF
TRBV28,TRBJ1-5,15,CASSLLRGSNQPQHF
TRBV6-5,TRBJ2-3,15,CASSGGTYSTDTQYF
TRBV19,TRBJ1-6,15,CASKSNVDFTTELHF
TRBV20-1,TRBJ2-2,14,CSASVRRGTGELFF
TRBV5-1,TRBJ2-4,16,CASSFEGLGAKNIQYF
TRBV19,TRBJ1-1,15,CASSIPRGMNTEAFF
TRBV3-1/TRBV3-2,TRBJ1-5,18,CASSQDSAGDYSNQPQHF
TRBV9,TRBJ2-7,14,CASSVASGVYEQYF
TRBV6-2/TRBV6-3,TRBJ2-3,17,CASSPRDLHRIPYTQYF
TRBV13,TRBJ2-2,15,CASTLAALRAGELFF
TRBV6-6,TRBJ2-7,11,CASSYADEQYF
TRBV19,TRBJ1-5,15,CASSQTVHGNQPQHF
TRBV9,TRBJ2-1,18,CASSVAVGGQGLYNEQFF
TRBV21-1,TRBJ2-1,16,CASSKGLAGDYNEQFF
TRBV10-2,TRBJ2-3,14,CASSPSGRADTQYF
TRBV7-9,TRBJ2-2,17,CASGDRRDRPNTGELFF
TRBV27,TRBJ2-1,17,CASSFGLAGVSNNEQFF
TRBV6-1,TRBJ2-1,18,CASSELRTSGSGNNEQFF
TRBV7-9,TRBJ2-3,16,CASRQVGGAGTDTQYF
TRBV3-1/TRBV3-2,TRBJ2-7,15,CASSQGQGALYEQYF
TRBV12-3/TRBV12-4,TRBJ1-2,12,CASSSSFYGYTF
TRBV19,TRBJ1-2,13,CASSFPGFYGYTF
TRBV28,TRBJ2-1,16,CASSGTHGTPSREQFF
TRBV12-3/TRBV12-4,TRBJ2-3,11,CASSGVDTQYF
TRBV12-3/TRBV12-4,TRBJ1-1,13,CASVREASTEAFF
TRBV2,TRBJ2-5,13,CASSEDGRGAQYF
TRBV9,TRBJ2-1,15,CASSAYPSSYNEQFF
TRBV19,TRBJ2-1,14,CASSTREGLVEQFF
TRBV19,TRBJ2-7,14,CASSIDQISYEQYF
TRBV10-1,TRBJ2-1,13,CASSVGHPNEQFF
TRBV12-5,TRBJ2-7,15,CASGLEGGLGYEQYF
TRBV25-1,TRBJ1-3,16,CASSQPSPGSGNTIYF
TRBV3-1/TRBV3-2,TRBJ2-3,17,CASSQGIPSGDTDTQYF
TRBV19,TRBJ1-5,15,CASSPLLGGNQPQHF
TRBV20-1,TRBJ1-1,15,CSASRVSAGGDSPFF
TRBV6-4,TRBJ2-3,14,CASSDSMGVDTQYF
TRBV6-6,TRBJ1-5,14,CASSRTDSNQPQHF
TRBV5-6,TRBJ1-1,13,CASNLGENTEAFF
TRBV2,TRBJ1-1,14,CASRTGGGNTEAFF
TRBV19,TRBJ2-3,19,CASSIDHFGTSGSTDTQYF
TRBV30,TRBJ1-1,13,CAWIAGPNTEAFF
TRBV7-9,TRBJ2-7,13,CASSLVSSYEQYF
TRBV12-3/TRBV12-4,TRBJ2-7,12,CASSLLLYEQYF
TRBV5-4,TRBJ2-3,15,CASSLSASSTDTQYF
TRBV10-3,TRBJ1-3,16,CAISDLTGYSGNTIYF
TRBV7-6,TRBJ2-1,15,CASSVGLVKDNEQFF
TRBV6-1,TRBJ1-2,15,CASSEGGQGSGGYTF
TRBV2,TRBJ1-2,16,CASKSRWAEDDYGYTF
TRBV6-1,TRBJ1-1,16,CASSVFRRAGATEAFF
TRBV6-5,TRBJ1-4,15,CASSKDSGTNEKLFF
TRBV2,TRBJ2-1,16,CASRLGGPSSYNEQFF